The 28 T cell receptor beta chains below were found in one sample sequenced in a study of cytomegalovirus exposure and HLA in healthy donors. The PCR employed 60 Vbeta primers together with 13 Jbeta primers. TCRdb's copy holds only in-frame clones and misses some; the assay was immunoSEQ multiplex PCR. The sample has 160,000 or so clones; about 65% are singletons. Sequences were obtained from PBMCs. The receptors derive from a woman aged 25 to 39 in good health and CMV-seronegative.

V usage is TRBV27 and J usage is TRBJ1-6; 10 bases match TRBD1. Losses at the gene ends were 0 bases for V and 10 bases for J; bases not matched to a gene: 15. The CDR3 has 19 residues. The germline V gene has CDR1 MNHEY and CDR2 SMNVEV (reference sequence). The CDR3 sequence: CASSLSYGGQGNAGSPLHF. CDR3 nucleotide sequence: TGTGCCAGCAGTTTATCATATGGGGGACAGGGGAATGCAGGATCACCCCTCCACTTT.

A single count supports this clone. The rearrangement links TRBV5-4 to TRBJ2-1; 7 bases are shared with TRBD2. The V gene's germline CDR1 is SGHNT and CDR2 YYREEE (reference sequence). Trimming took 0 bases from V and 5 from J; bases not matched to a gene: 5. The CDR3 loop spans 15 amino acids. In DNA form, the CDR3 reads TGTGCCAGCAGCTTGGGCCAGCGGGGCCACAATGAGCAGTTCTTC. This codes for CASSLGQRGHNEQFF.

The J gene is TRBJ1-1, the V gene TRBV2, with a tentative D call TRBD1 (6 bases). Germline CDR1 and CDR2: SNHLY and FYNNEI. This CDR3 contains 15 residues. V was shortened by 4 bases and J by 0 bases, with 12 bases between the two germline ends. The CDR3 DNA follows: TGTGCCAGCAGTGTCGAAGGGACAATGAACACTGAAGCTTTCTTT. This translates into CASSVEGTMNTEAFF.

The V call is TRBV5-4, the J call TRBJ2-1, with 8 bases lining up with TRBD1. The J segment lost 1 base and the V segment lost 2 bases, leaving 2 bases of the junction unmatched. The CDR3 totals 15 residues. Germline V gene lookup returns CDR1 SGHNT and CDR2 YYREEE (reference sequence). The CDR3 sequence is CASSFRDRSYNEQFF. The DNA for the CDR3 is TGTGCCAGCAGCTTCCGGGACAGGTCCTACAATGAGCAGTTCTTC.

V gene TRBV14 combines with J gene TRBJ2-1; 14 bases match TRBD2. In germline, CDR1 is SGHDN, CDR2 FVKESK. V shed 4 bases and J 7 bases; nucleotides not matched to a gene: 9. CDR3 length: 17 residues. CDR3 region: CASSPGLAGDFGNEQFF. The CDR3, as DNA: TGTGCCAGCAGCCCGGGACTAGCGGGAGATTTTGGGAATGAGCAGTTCTTC.

J is TRBJ2-7 and V is TRBV28; 7 bases agree with TRBD1. The germline V gene encodes CDR1 MDHEN and CDR2 SYDVKM. V shed 5 bases and J 1 base; nucleotides not matched to a gene: 14. The CDR3 length is 17 residues. The CDR3 DNA reads as TGTGCCAGCAGTCTCAATTTTGAAAGGGACAGATCCTACGAGCAGTACTTC. It yields the protein CASSLNFERDRSYEQYF.

The J gene is TRBJ2-1, the V gene TRBV5-1, with TRBD2 matching over 11 bases. There are 15 residues in the CDR3. Losses at the gene ends were 6 bases for V and 4 bases for J; bases not matched to a gene: 6. Per the germline V gene, CDR1 is SGHRS and CDR2 is YFSETQ. The CDR3 sequence is CASKLGTSGYNEQFF. The CDR3 DNA reads TGCGCCAGCAAACTCGGGACTAGCGGATACAATGAGCAGTTCTTC.

The CDR3 protein is CASSPGTGETQYF. DNA of the CDR3: TGTGCCAGCAGCCCCGGAACCGGGGAGACCCAGTACTTC. V usage is TRBV4-2 and J usage is TRBJ2-5, with no clear D. The V gene's germline CDR1 is LGHNA and CDR2 YNFKEQ. Trimming removed 4 bases from V and 5 bases from J, with 11 bases in between. The CDR3 sequence is 13 residues long.

The chain links TRBV7-9 to TRBJ2-2; 8 bases align to TRBD2. This CDR3 has 17 residues. Germline CDR1 reads SEHNR; CDR2 reads FQNEAQ (reference sequence). V was pared by 5 bases and J by 6 bases, with 14 bases of the junction left unmatched. DNA of the CDR3: TGTGCCAGCAGCAAGAGCCATTGGGGACTAGGACCCGGGGAGCTGTTTTTT. This sequence encodes CASSKSHWGLGPGELFF. Looking up the rest from reference TRBV7-9 and TRBJ2-2 gives the full variable domain: DTGVSQNPRHKITKRGQNVTFRCDPISEHNRLYWYRQTLGQGPEFLTYFQNEAQLEKSRLLSDRFSAERPKGSFSTLEIQRTEQGDSAMYLCASSKSHWGLGPGELFFGEGSRLTVL.

This rearrangement joins TRBV19 to TRBJ1-5; D uncertain. Germline V gene lookup returns CDR1 LNHDA and CDR2 SQIVND (reference sequence). The length of the CDR3 is 13 residues. V lost 2 bases and J lost 7, with 9 bases in between. The chain's CDR3 is CASSIQASQPQHF. The DNA of the CDR3 is TGTGCCAGTAGTATACAGGCATCCCAGCCCCAGCATTTT.

This sequence joins TRBV4-1 and TRBJ2-7, with unresolved D. The CDR3 contains 15 residues. V lost 1 base and J 4 bases, leaving 14 bases between the germline ends. Germline assignment: CDR1 MGHRA and CDR2 YSYEKL. The CDR3 bases are TGCGCCAGCAGCCAAGTAAGAGGATTTAGATACGAGCAGTACTTC. This gives the protein CASSQVRGFRYEQYF.

A few counts support this clone. The V gene is TRBV11-1, the J gene TRBJ2-3; a possible D gene is TRBD2 (6 bases). Germline lookup yields CDR1 SGHAT and CDR2 FQDESV (reference sequence). This CDR3 has 18 residues. The ends were cut back, 5 bases at V and 0 bases at J, with 21 bases in the middle. The CDR3 loop reads CASSPPAGRGKSTDTQYF. CDR3 coding DNA: TGTGCCAGCAGCCCCCCAGCCGGTCGGGGGAAGAGCACAGATACGCAGTATTTT. Combining the CDR3 with reference TRBV11-1 and TRBJ2-3 gives the whole variable domain EAEVAQSPRYKITEKSQAVAFWCDPISGHATLYWYRQILGQGPELLVQFQDESVVDDSQLPKDRFSAERLKGVDSTLKIQPAELGDSAMYLCASSPPAGRGKSTDTQYFGPGTRLTVL.

This chain connects TRBV2 to TRBJ1-1, with a weak D call TRBD1 (6 bases). V dropped 2 bases and J dropped 4 bases, with 20 bases sitting between them. This CDR3 has 17 residues. Germline V gene sequence: CDR1 SNHLY, CDR2 FYNNEI. CDR3 bases: TGTGCCAGCAGTGAATGGAAGGCAGGGGTGTTTGGCACTGAAGCTTTCTTT. Its translation: CASSEWKAGVFGTEAFF.

This chain joins TRBV6-5 and TRBJ2-7, with D possibly TRBD1 on 7 matching bases. CDR1 is MNHEY and CDR2 is SVGAGI in the germline V gene. Trimming cost V 2 bases and J 3 bases, with 14 bases left between them. The length of the CDR3 is 15 residues. The CDR3 DNA sequence: TGTGCCAGCAGTTACGTCCAGGGGGGCCACTACGAGCAGTACTTC. Protein sequence: CASSYVQGGHYEQYF.

The chain has TRBV28 and TRBJ2-3; 9 bases agree with TRBD2. This CDR3 comprises 15 residues. J gave up 3 bases and V 6 bases, and 7 bases lay outside the gene matches. Looked up from germline, CDR1 is MDHEN and CDR2 is SYDVKM. The CDR3 DNA follows: TGTGCCAGCAGGATAGCGGGAGAGGGAACAGATACGCAGTATTTT. It codes for CASRIAGEGTDTQYF.

V and J are TRBV5-6 and TRBJ1-5; D is unresolved. Trimming took off 4 bases at V and 2 bases at J, with 10 bases between the two ends. The length of the CDR3 is 14 residues. CDR1 and CDR2 from the germline V gene are SGHDT and YYEEEE. The CDR3 DNA follows: TGTGCCAGCAGCACCTCCGGAGGCAATCAGCCCCAGCATTTT. Its translation is CASSTSGGNQPQHF.

This chain links TRBV28 with TRBJ1-3, with D possibly TRBD1 on 5 matching bases. The V and J ends lost 7 bases and 4 bases respectively, with 8 bases between them. The CDR3 consists of 12 residues. Germline V gene sequence: CDR1 MDHEN, CDR2 SYDVKM. CDR3 in DNA: TGTGCCAGCAACAGGTCGGGAAACACCATATATTTT. Translating it yields CASNRSGNTIYF.

The chain links TRBV10-3 to TRBJ2-1; weak D call: TRBD1 (5 bases). CDR3 size: 13 residues. Germline V gives CDR1 ENHRY, CDR2 SYGVKD. Trimming removed 3 bases from V and 5 bases from J, with 8 bases in between. This CDR3 reads CAISDNRHNEQFF. Here the CDR3 DNA reads TGTGCCATCAGTGATAACAGGCACAATGAGCAGTTCTTC.

This chain connects TRBV7-2 to TRBJ2-1, with a weak D call TRBD1 (5 bases). CDR3 length equals 16 residues. Deletions cut 0 bases from V and 0 bases from J, with 9 bases between. Germline V gene lookup returns CDR1 SGHTA and CDR2 FQGNSA. This chain's CDR3 is CASSLAGALSYNEQFF. The CDR3 region has the DNA TGTGCCAGCAGCTTAGCTGGGGCCCTCTCCTACAATGAGCAGTTCTTC.

The CDR3 DNA follows: TGCGCCAGCAGCTTGGAGCGGGGGAGTGGCACAGATACGCAGTATTTT. This translates into CASSLERGSGTDTQYF. The rearrangement joins TRBV5-1 to TRBJ2-3, with TRBD2 identical over 8 bases. The CDR3 is made up of 16 amino acids. Trimming removed 0 bases from V and 1 base from J; junction bases left unmatched: 4. Germline lookup yields CDR1 SGHRS and CDR2 YFSETQ.

This clone was detected a few times. This rearrangement joins TRBV4-2 to TRBJ2-3, with D tentatively TRBD2 (5 bases). V was trimmed by 1 base and J by 0 bases, leaving 14 bases between them. CDR3 length: 17 amino acids. Germline assignment: CDR1 LGHNA and CDR2 YNFKEQ. CDR3 DNA: TGTGCCAGCAGCCAAGCGGCGGGCACCGATAGCACAGATACGCAGTATTTT. Protein sequence: CASSQAAGTDSTDTQYF.

The chain uses TRBV11-2 and TRBJ2-2; D perhaps matches TRBD1 (5 bases). CDR1 is SGHAT and CDR2 is FQNNGV in the germline V gene. This CDR3 region has 15 residues. Trimming removed 2 bases at V and 2 bases at J, with 9 bases between. The CDR3 bases are TGTGCCAGCAGCTTAACCGACAGTAACACCGGGGAGCTGTTTTTT. Amino acids: CASSLTDSNTGELFF. Supplemented by reference TRBV11-2 and TRBJ2-2, the full variable domain reads EAGVAQSPRYKIIEKRQSVAFWCNPISGHATLYWYQQILGQGPKLLIQFQNNGVVDDSQLPKDRFSAERLKGVDSTLKIQPAKLEDSAVYLCASSLTDSNTGELFFGEGSRLTVL.

The gene calls are TRBV28 and TRBJ1-3; D ambiguous. CDR1 and CDR2 (germline): MDHEN, SYDVKM. The CDR3 runs to 13 residues. V lost 8 bases and J lost 5, with 13 bases in between. CDR3 region: CASVGDLRNTIYF. CDR3 nucleotides: TGTGCCAGCGTCGGAGACTTAAGAAACACCATATATTTT.

This clone occurred a few times. The V and J genes are TRBV9 and TRBJ2-1; D might be TRBD2 (5 bases). The germline V gene encodes CDR1 SGDLS and CDR2 YYNGEE. CDR3 length equals 16 residues. The V end lost 0 bases, the J end lost 0 bases, and 10 bases lay between the germline ends. CDR3 sequence (DNA): TGTGCCAGCAGCGTAGGGGGAGATACCTCCTACAATGAGCAGTTCTTC. Translation: CASSVGGDTSYNEQFF.

The rearrangement links TRBV6-1 to TRBJ2-5, with TRBD1 matching 8 bases. This CDR3 is built from 18 residues. The germline gives CDR1 MNHNS, CDR2 SASEGT. V shed 4 bases and J 0 bases; nucleotides not matched to a gene: 13. The CDR3 region is CASSVPRAGTGYQETQYF. The CDR3 nucleotides read TGTGCCAGCAGTGTCCCCCGCGCCGGGACAGGATACCAAGAGACCCAGTACTTC.

As for this clone: Other DNA variants within this sample encode the same CDR3. The chain combines TRBV28 with TRBJ2-4; D uncertain. The CDR3 sequence is 12 residues long. Trimming took 3 bases from V and 2 from J, leaving 2 bases between them. Germline CDR1 reads MDHEN; CDR2 reads SYDVKM. The DNA of the CDR3 is TGTGCCAGCAGTTTCACCAAAAACATTCAGTACTTC. The encoded protein is CASSFTKNIQYF.

The V gene is TRBV4-2, the J gene TRBJ1-4, with D perhaps TRBD1 (5 bases). The CDR3 is made up of 14 amino acids. Germline V gene sequence: CDR1 LGHNA, CDR2 YNFKEQ. The V end was cut by 4 bases, the J end by 7 bases, with 13 bases between. CDR3 residues: CASSPDVRGEKLFF. As DNA, the CDR3 is TGTGCCAGCAGCCCGGACGTAAGGGGTGAAAAACTGTTTTTT.

The chain uses TRBV19 and TRBJ2-7; a weak D match, TRBD1 (5 bases). The germline V and J ends were trimmed by 1 base and 8 bases, with 18 bases remaining between them. CDR1 and CDR2 from the germline V gene are LNHDA and SQIVND (reference sequence). The CDR3 has 15 residues. CDR3 region: CASSIGQGRGYKQYF. The CDR3 nucleotides are TGTGCCAGTAGTATAGGGCAGGGTAGGGGTTACAAGCAGTACTTC.